This TCR beta chain was captured by sequencing in a study of T-cell reconstitution after alpha-beta-depleted transplantation in children. It was with unique molecular identifiers that the TCRbeta library was prepared. TCRdb reprocessed the PCR reads with MiXCR, giving one entry per CDR3 protein. This table holds around 370,000 distinct CDR3 sequences, under 20% found once. General study results and limits: Some patients' high day-60 TCRbeta diversity was attributed to recipient cells surviving conditioning. From newly produced T cells came most of the T-cell counts and diversity one year after transplant. Reportedly, alpha-beta T cells present about two months post-transplant originated from several hundred expanded clones of graft origin.

This clonotype has ten or more counts. Its target is not known. Trimming removed 2 bases from V and 10 bases from J, with 12 bases in between. CDR3 size: 12 residues. Germline CDR1 DFQATT, CDR2 SNEGSKA (reference sequence). The chain recombines TRBV20-1 with TRBJ2-1, with D tentatively TRBD1 or TRBD2 (5 bases each). This TCR derives from a male patient under 10 years old who had a stem cell transplant for acute lymphoblastic leukemia, so the T cells may come from the graft donor. Sequenced here: PBMCs, mostly from graft donor cells, sampled 360 days after TCRalphabeta/CD19-depleted stem cell transplant. CDR3 coding DNA: TGCAGTGCTAGAATTGGGGACGGGGAGCAGTTCTTC. Translated, it gives CSARIGDGEQFF.